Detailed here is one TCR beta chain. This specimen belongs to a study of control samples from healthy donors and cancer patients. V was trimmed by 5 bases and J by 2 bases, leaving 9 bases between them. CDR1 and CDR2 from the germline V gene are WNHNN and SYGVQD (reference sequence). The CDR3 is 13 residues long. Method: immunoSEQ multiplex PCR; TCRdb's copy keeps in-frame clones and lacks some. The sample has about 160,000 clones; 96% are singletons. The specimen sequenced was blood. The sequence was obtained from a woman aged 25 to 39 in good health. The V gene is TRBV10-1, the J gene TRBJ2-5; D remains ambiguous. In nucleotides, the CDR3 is TGCGCCAGCAGTCTATCTTTACAAGAGACCCAGTACTTC. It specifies CASSLSLQETQYF.